The 20 T cell receptor beta chains listed next were all sequenced from one sample in a study of cytomegalovirus exposure and HLA in healthy donors. Use of 60 Vbeta and 13 Jbeta primers characterized the PCR. Only in-frame clones appear in the TCRdb table, and some are missing; sequencing was by immunoSEQ multiplex PCR. This table has around 190,000 clones, 80% to 85% appearing once. The sequencing input was PBMCs. The receptors here all came from a woman in her thirties or forties in good health and CMV-seronegative.

The chain couples TRBV12-5 to TRBJ2-1, with 12 bases that match TRBD2. Germline values: CDR1 LGHNT, CDR2 FRNRAP. J lost 5 bases, V lost 2 bases, and 4 bases had no gene match. CDR3 size: 16 residues. CDR3 sequence: CASGLTRLAGDNEQFF. The CDR3 bases are TGTGCTAGTGGTTTGACCCGACTAGCGGGAGACAATGAGCAGTTCTTC.

The chain joins TRBV19 to TRBJ1-5; D is unresolved. With 8 bases removed from V and 2 bases from J, the gap between germline ends came to 10 bases. Germline V gives CDR1 LNHDA, CDR2 SQIVND (reference sequence). CDR3 length: 13 residues. This CDR3 reads CASRVGGNQPQHF. The CDR3 DNA reads TGTGCCAGTCGGGTAGGTGGCAATCAGCCCCAGCATTTT.

This rearrangement joins TRBV19 to TRBJ2-5; a weak D match, TRBD2 (5 bases). The J call is doubtful: the DNA matches TRBJ2-7 better. Germline-derived CDR1 and CDR2 are LNHDA and SQIVND (reference sequence). The CDR3 sequence is 15 residues long. The CDR3 coding sequence is TGTGCCAGTAGTTGGTCCGGACTGAGCTCCTACGAGCAGTACTTC. Translating it yields CASSWSGLSSYEQYF.

The chain has TRBV7-2 and TRBJ1-3; a possible D gene is TRBD1 (5 bases). V dropped 7 bases and J dropped 2 bases, with 18 bases sitting between them. The CDR3 runs 16 residues. CDR1 SGHTA and CDR2 FQGNSA come from the germline V gene. The CDR3 spells CASTFEPGHAGNTIYF. The CDR3 DNA sequence: TGTGCCAGCACCTTCGAGCCTGGACACGCTGGAAACACCATATATTTT.

This clone was detected once. This rearrangement joins TRBV5-4 to TRBJ2-3, with 8 bases that match TRBD2. V was clipped by 4 bases and J by 0 bases; unmatched bases: 7. The germline V gene has CDR1 SGHNT and CDR2 YYREEE (reference sequence). This CDR3 is 16 amino acids long. DNA of the CDR3: TGTGCCAGCAGCAAACCGACTAGCGAGAGCACAGATACGCAGTATTTT. This sequence encodes CASSKPTSESTDTQYF.

A few counts support this clone. This chain connects TRBV6-1 to TRBJ2-4; D is perhaps TRBD2 (6 bases). Trimming shortened V by 4 bases and J by 1 base, and 14 bases separated the two germline ends. Germline V lookup: CDR1 MNHNS, CDR2 SASEGT. This CDR3 region has 16 residues. The CDR3 spells CASSGGLHLAKNIQYF. CDR3 sequence (DNA): TGTGCCAGCAGTGGGGGACTCCATCTTGCCAAAAACATTCAGTACTTC.

This chain connects TRBV5-1 to TRBJ1-1; weak D call: TRBD1 (6 bases). The CDR3 covers 16 residues. Germline CDR1 reads SGHRS; CDR2 reads YFSETQ. V lost 0 bases and J 1 base, leaving 13 bases between the germline ends. The CDR3 region has the DNA TGCGCCAGCAGCTTGGAGGGGGAGGGTCAGAACACTGAAGCTTTCTTT. Its protein is CASSLEGEGQNTEAFF.

This clone was detected only once. The chain has TRBV9 and TRBJ2-1, with TRBD2 matching 11 bases. The CDR3 is 14 amino acids. J lost 8 bases, V lost 6 bases, and 7 bases had no gene match. Germline V gene lookup returns CDR1 SGDLS and CDR2 YYNGEE. The CDR3 coding sequence is TGTGCCAGCACCGACACTAGCGGGAGCGATGAGCAGTTCTTC. Its translation is CASTDTSGSDEQFF.

Comments on this clone: The junction differs from germline at one of its ends, possibly a read error. Distinct nucleotide sequences in the sample also encode this CDR3. V and J are TRBV18 and TRBJ1-4; no firm D call. The CDR3 covers 15 residues. CDR1 is KGHSH, CDR2 LQKENI, per germline. CDR3 coding DNA: TGCGCCAGCTCAGTGTTTCATGCAACTAATGAAAAACTGTTTTTT. It codes for CASSVFHATNEKLFF.

The chain employs TRBV19 and TRBJ2-2; 9 bases agree with TRBD2. Germline V gene data show CDR1 as LNHDA and CDR2 as SQIVND (reference sequence). V lost 3 bases, J lost 1 base, and 0 bases stayed unmatched. This CDR3 has 15 residues. The CDR3 sequence is CASSISGRNTGELFF. CDR3 DNA sequence: TGTGCCAGTAGTATTAGCGGGAGGAACACCGGGGAGCTGTTTTTT.

The chain has TRBV6-1 and TRBJ2-7; tentative D call: TRBD1 (5 bases). Trimming stripped 4 bases from V and 5 bases from J, with 15 bases between. Germline V gene sequence: CDR1 MNHNS, CDR2 SASEGT. This CDR3 spans 14 amino acids. The CDR3 protein is CASSVGAVTHEQYF. In DNA form, the CDR3 reads TGTGCCAGCAGTGTAGGGGCTGTAACCCACGAGCAGTACTTC.

The V and J genes are TRBV27 and TRBJ1-5, with a tentative D call TRBD1 (5 bases). The CDR3 sequence is 15 residues long. V dropped 3 bases and J dropped 7 bases, with 16 bases sitting between them. Germline-derived CDR1 and CDR2 are MNHEY and SMNVEV (reference sequence). CDR3: CASSFRSGLGQPQHF. CDR3 in DNA: TGTGCCAGCAGTTTCAGGTCAGGGCTAGGCCAGCCCCAGCATTTT.

In nucleotides, the CDR3 is TGCGCCAGCAGCCGCAGACAGGCGAACACCGGGGAGCTGTTTTTT. It translates to CASSRRQANTGELFF. The chain links TRBV5-1 to TRBJ2-2; possibly TRBD1 for D (6 bases). Germline lookup yields CDR1 SGHRS and CDR2 YFSETQ. The germline V and J ends were trimmed by 4 bases and 0 bases, with 10 bases remaining between them. This CDR3 region has 15 residues.

V and J are TRBV19 and TRBJ2-7, with 9 bases matching TRBD2. The CDR3 is 14 amino acids. Germline V CDR1 and CDR2: LNHDA, SQIVND (reference sequence). V gave up 5 bases and J gave up 6 bases; unmatched junction bases: 8. In DNA form, the CDR3 reads TGTGCCAGTAGTGGTATAGCGGGAGTTAGCGAGCAGTACTTC. Translating gives CASSGIAGVSEQYF. Drawing the rest from reference TRBV19 and TRBJ2-7, the complete variable domain is DGGITQSPKYLFRKEGQNVTLSCEQNLNHDAMYWYRQDPGQGLRLIYYSQIVNDFQKGDIAEGYSVSREKKESFPLTVTSAQKNPTAFYLCASSGIAGVSEQYFGPGTRLTVT.

The chain links TRBV19 to TRBJ1-1, with D tentatively TRBD1 (6 bases). Germline V CDR1 and CDR2: LNHDA, SQIVND (reference sequence). There are 13 residues in the CDR3. V lost 3 bases and J lost 7, with 12 bases in between. CDR3 sequence: CASSMARGDEAFF. The CDR3 DNA reads TGTGCCAGTAGTATGGCCAGGGGTGATGAAGCTTTCTTT.

In DNA form, the CDR3 reads TGTGCCAGCAGTCGCAGGGGGACTAATGAAAAACTGTTTTTT. It encodes CASSRRGTNEKLFF. The J gene is TRBJ1-4, the V gene TRBV7-2; the match to TRBD1 covers 7 bases. V gave up 6 bases and J gave up 2 bases; unmatched junction bases: 3. The CDR3 totals 14 residues. The germline gives CDR1 SGHTA, CDR2 FQGNSA.

V is TRBV9 and J is TRBJ2-3; tentative D call: TRBD2 (6 bases). Between the trimmed V and J ends, which lost 0 bases and 1 base, there was a span of 12 bases. Looked up from germline, CDR1 is SGDLS and CDR2 is YYNGEE. This CDR3 comprises 16 residues. The CDR3 sequence: CASSVDGPGGTDTQYF. CDR3 sequence (DNA): TGTGCCAGCAGCGTAGATGGGCCGGGAGGCACAGATACGCAGTATTTT.

The chain employs TRBV7-6 and TRBJ1-1, with D unresolved. The CDR3 sequence is 14 residues long. The germline V gene has CDR1 SGHVS and CDR2 FNYEAQ. V gave up 1 base and J gave up 3 bases, with 9 bases separating them. Written as DNA, the CDR3 is TGTGCCAGCAGCTTAGTTTGGGGAGACACTGAAGCTTTCTTT. This codes for CASSLVWGDTEAFF. The full variable domain, its missing parts supplied by reference TRBV7-6 and TRBJ1-1, is GAGVSQSPRYKVTKRGQDVALRCDPISGHVSLYWYRQALGQGPEFLTYFNYEAQQDKSGLPNDRFSAERPEGSISTLTIQRTEQRDSAMYRCASSLVWGDTEAFFGQGTRLTVV.

The rearrangement links TRBV29-1 to TRBJ1-3; tentative D call: TRBD1 (5 bases). Trimming stripped 1 base from V and 0 bases from J, with 13 bases between. The germline gives CDR1 SQVTM, CDR2 ANQGSEA. CDR3 length equals 16 residues. DNA for the CDR3: TGCAGCGTTGAAGGGCCGGAGGGACTCTCTGGAAACACCATATATTTT. This sequence encodes CSVEGPEGLSGNTIYF. Full variable domain (outside the CDR3, taken from reference TRBV29-1 and TRBJ1-3): SAVISQKPSRDICQRGTSLTIQCQVDSQVTMMFWYRQQPGQSLTLIATANQGSEATYESGFVIDKFPISRPNLTFSTLTVSNMSPEDSSIYLCSVEGPEGLSGNTIYFGEGSWLTVV.

The V gene is TRBV27, the J gene TRBJ2-7, with 7 positions matching TRBD2. J gave up 4 bases and V 9 bases, and 3 bases lay outside the gene matches. The CDR3 is 11 amino acids. Per germline, CDR1 MNHEY and CDR2 SMNVEV (reference sequence). The CDR3 region is CARGGVYEQYV. DNA for the CDR3: TGTGCCAGGGGGGGGGTTTACGAGCAGTACGTC.